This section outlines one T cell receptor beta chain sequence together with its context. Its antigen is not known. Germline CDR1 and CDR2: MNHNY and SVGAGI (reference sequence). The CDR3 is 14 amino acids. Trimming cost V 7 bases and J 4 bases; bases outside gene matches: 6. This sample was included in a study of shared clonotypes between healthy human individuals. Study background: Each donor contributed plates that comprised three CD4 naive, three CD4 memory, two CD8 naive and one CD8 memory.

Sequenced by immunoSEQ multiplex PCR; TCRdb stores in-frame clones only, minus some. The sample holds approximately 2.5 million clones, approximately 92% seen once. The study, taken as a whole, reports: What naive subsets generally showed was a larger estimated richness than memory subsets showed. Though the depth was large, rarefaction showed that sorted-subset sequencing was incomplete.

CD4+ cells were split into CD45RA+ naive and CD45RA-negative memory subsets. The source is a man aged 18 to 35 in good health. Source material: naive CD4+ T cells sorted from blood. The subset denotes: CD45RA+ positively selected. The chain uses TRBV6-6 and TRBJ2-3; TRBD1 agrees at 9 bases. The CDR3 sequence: CASNPGQGPDTQYF. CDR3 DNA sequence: TGTGCCAGCAATCCGGGACAGGGTCCAGATACGCAGTATTTT.